Here is one T cell receptor beta chain with its context. Its antigen is currently unknown. This sample is drawn from a study of T cell repertoires in cytomegalovirus infection. Across the study: HLA-B-restricted CMV epitopes that are well studied, plus recently identified HLA-C-restricted ones, were used by the study.

TCRdb reprocessed the reads with MiXCR, giving one entry per CDR3 protein. The sample includes about 770,000 distinct CDR3 sequences, about 29% seen only once; the top ten take roughly 13%. This receptor was identified in a human donor in good health (CMV status not recorded). Some clones in this sample may be carry-over from other donors' samples. Here the sequenced sample was cultured CD8+ T cells from PBMCs, taken from culture after CMV antigen stimulation.

CDR3 protein: CASSQFVGQPQHF. In nucleotides, the CDR3 is TGCGCCAGCAGCCAGTTTGTAGGACAGCCCCAGCATTTT. The chain recombines TRBV4-1 with TRBJ1-5; D gene unclear. From germline, CDR1 is MGHRA and CDR2 YSYEKL. The CDR3 runs to 13 residues. The germline V and J ends were trimmed by 3 bases and 7 bases, with 10 bases remaining between them.